The sequence of this TCR beta chain was determined in a study of blood T cell repertoires in COVID-19. Study-wide context: Specimens from acute and convalescent COVID-19 originated in the United States, Italy and Spain.

The CDR3 contains 13 residues. CDR1 is SSHAT, CDR2 FNYEAQ, per germline (reference sequence). Trimming took 0 bases from V and 6 from J, leaving 9 bases between them. The authors' processing: The assay estimated nucleated cells by amplifying reference gene primers. Sequencing was performed with immunoSEQ multiplex PCR; in TCRdb, only in-frame clones are kept and a portion is missing. Clone size and the V and J calls come from that table; the DNA yielded D and trimming. The sample shows about 280,000 clones, 75% to 90% of them seen only once. The receptor was isolated from a woman in her seventies with acute or convalescent COVID-19. Sequences were obtained from peripheral blood. The rearrangement uses TRBV7-7 and TRBJ2-7; the D gene is possibly TRBD1 (6 bases). The CDR3 region is CASSLAQGSEQYF. As DNA, the CDR3 is TGTGCCAGCAGCTTAGCGCAGGGGTCCGAGCAGTACTTC. Looking up the rest from reference TRBV7-7 and TRBJ2-7 gives the full variable domain: GAGVSQSPRYKVTKRGQDVTLRCDPISSHATLYWYQQALGQGPEFLTYFNYEAQPDKSGLPSDRFSAERPEGSISTLTIQRTEQRDSAMYRCASSLAQGSEQYFGPGTRLTVT.